This is a list of T cell receptor beta chains from one sample in a study of T-cell memory formation after mild COVID-19. MiXCR was run by TCRdb on the 5' RACE reads, yielding one entry per CDR3 protein. The data show roughly 50,000 distinct CDR3 sequences, approximately 9.5% seen once. Material: PBMCs or a T cell subset sorted from them (not recorded which). Receptors originate from a man aged 18 to 29 who had mild COVID-19 (a few samples of this study predate the infection). Cell type and time point are not known. Each CDR3 is given with its conserved first and last residue. A D gene is named only where the DNA matches it firmly. The size field is filled for only some rows; it gives once, few, many or a size class.

>TRBJ2-1|NA|TRBV7-6|few
TGTGCCAGCAGCTTACTTGGTGTTCAGTTCTTC
CASSLLGVQFF
>TRBJ1-1|NA|TRBV5-1|few
TGCGCCAGCAGCTCAAGGGGGACTGAAGCTTTCTTT
CASSSRGTEAFF
>TRBJ2-5|TRBD2|TRBV5-1|NA
TGCGCCAGCAGCCTCTCCCCTCCGGGGGGGCCAAAGACCCAGTACTTC
CASSLSPPGGPKTQYF
>TRBJ2-1|NA|TRBV5-4|few
TGTGCCAGCAGCTTGGGTGCAACAGGTATGGCCTTC
CASSLGATGMAF
>TRBJ2-3|TRBD2|TRBV6-2/TRBV6-3|few
TGTGCCAGCAGTTTACGGACGGGGGGTACAGATACGCAGTATTTT
CASSLRTGGTDTQYF
>TRBJ2-3|TRBD2|TRBV7-2|NA
TGTGCCAGCAGCGTTAGCGGGGGGAACACAGATACGCAGTATTTT
CASSVSGGNTDTQYF
>TRBJ2-4|NA|TRBV20-1|few
TGCAGTGCTCCGGACAACTATTTCGCCAAAAACATTCAGTACTTC
CSAPDNYFAKNIQYF
>TRBJ1-2|TRBD1|TRBV7-8|NA
TGTGCCAGCAGCCTGCGGACAGGGACGGACTATGGCTACACCTTC
CASSLRTGTDYGYTF
>TRBJ2-3|TRBD1|TRBV5-1|few
TGCGCCAGCAGCTTTGAGGGACAGGCCACAGATACGCAGTATTTT
CASSFEGQATDTQYF
>TRBJ2-4|TRBD1|TRBV18|few
TGTGCCAGCTCGCCGGACAGGGGATACATTCAGTACTTC
CASSPDRGYIQYF
>TRBJ2-3|NA|TRBV7-2|NA
TGTGCCGCCGTCCAGGGGGGCGATAGAGATACGCAGTATTTT
CAAVQGGDRDTQYF
>TRBJ2-5|NA|TRBV12-3/TRBV12-4|NA
TGTGCCAGCAGTTTCGCGGGCGGAGAGACCCAGTACTTC
CASSFAGGETQYF
>TRBJ2-1|TRBD1|TRBV7-2|few
TGTGCCAGCAGCTTTGCCGGGACAGTATCTAATGAGCAGTTCTTC
CASSFAGTVSNEQFF
>TRBJ2-7|TRBD2|TRBV4-1|few
TGCGCCAGCAGCCAGCTACTAGCGGGAGAGTACGAGCAGTACTTC
CASSQLLAGEYEQYF